Below, 18 T cell receptor beta chains from the same sample are listed, as sequenced in a study of blood T cells in healthy people across ages. A second 7 to 11 cycle PCR used barcoded and J-beta primers. One entry per CDR3 protein results from TCRdb running MiXCR on the 5' RACE reads. The sample contains roughly 1.7 million distinct CDR3 sequences, around 36% of which appear only once. Specimen: blood. The receptor source for this set is a woman aged 25 to 39 in good health.

This clonotype turned up a few times. V and J are TRBV27 and TRBJ2-7; TRBD1 agrees at 9 bases. Per germline, CDR1 MNHEY and CDR2 SMNVEV (reference sequence). The V gene end was trimmed by 7 bases and the J gene end by 3 bases; junction bases not matched to a gene: 13. The CDR3 loop spans 16 amino acids. CDR3 sequence: CASKQMRGDRVYEQYF. The CDR3 DNA sequence: TGTGCCAGCAAACAAATGAGAGGGGACAGGGTCTACGAGCAGTACTTC.

This chain joins TRBV4-2 and TRBJ2-1, with TRBD2 identical over 7 bases. V lost 1 base and J lost 5; bases outside the gene matches: 5. Germline V gene sequence: CDR1 LGHNA, CDR2 YNFKEQ. This CDR3 is 15 amino acids long. CDR3 sequence reads: CASSQGGREDNEQFF. The CDR3 region has the DNA TGTGCCAGCAGCCAAGGGGGGAGGGAGGACAATGAGCAGTTCTTC.

The V and J genes are TRBV20-1 and TRBJ2-5; the D gene is possibly TRBD2 (7 bases). The germline V gene has CDR1 DFQATT and CDR2 SNEGSKA (reference sequence). This CDR3 is 13 amino acids long. Trimming removed 6 bases from V and 5 bases from J, with 16 bases in between. The CDR3 region has the DNA TGCAGTGCAACCGGGGGGCTGGTGGAGACCCAGTACTTC. It codes for CSATGGLVETQYF.

The rearrangement joins TRBV6-1 to TRBJ1-1; D not resolved. Germline V CDR1 and CDR2: MNHNS, SASEGT. The ends were cut back, 6 bases at V and 1 base at J, with 9 bases in the middle. CDR3 length equals 13 residues. The CDR3 sequence is CASRIEENTEAFF. The CDR3 DNA sequence: TGTGCCAGCAGGATCGAGGAGAACACTGAAGCTTTCTTT.

The table lists this clonotype with a few counts. The chain couples TRBV7-7 to TRBJ1-5, with D unclear. V was trimmed by 9 bases and J by 6 bases, leaving 3 bases between them. The CDR3 contains 9 residues. Germline loops: CDR1 SSHAT, CDR2 FNYEAQ (reference sequence). The CDR3 DNA reads TGTGCCAGGGGTCAGCCCCAGCATTTT. Its translation is CARGQPQHF.

The CDR3 protein is CASSLLGHNNSPLHF. CDR3 nucleotide sequence: TGTGCCAGCAGCTTGCTGGGACACAATAATTCACCCCTCCACTTT. The gene calls are TRBV11-2 and TRBJ1-6, with D possibly being TRBD1 (6 bases). Looked up from germline, CDR1 is SGHAT and CDR2 is FQNNGV. The CDR3 is 15 amino acids. Trimming stripped 3 bases from V and 5 bases from J, with 11 bases between.

This clonotype was counted a few times. The chain carries TRBV5-6 and TRBJ2-1, with unresolved D. The CDR3 runs to 15 residues. Trimming removed 0 bases at V and 8 bases at J, with 15 bases between. Germline values: CDR1 SGHDT, CDR2 YYEEEE. The CDR3 spells CASSLDPLPTDEQFF. The CDR3, as DNA: TGTGCCAGCAGCTTGGATCCTCTTCCAACGGATGAGCAGTTCTTC.

This clonotype was seen more than once but under ten times. The chain combines TRBV6-6 with TRBJ1-2, with a tentative D call TRBD1 (5 bases). Per the germline V gene, CDR1 is MNHNY and CDR2 is SVGAGI (reference sequence). The CDR3 spans 14 residues. Between the trimmed V and J ends, which lost 6 bases and 0 bases, there was a span of 11 bases. CDR3 amino acids: CASSHGTSNYGYTF. For the CDR3, the DNA is TGTGCCAGCAGCCATGGGACGTCTAACTATGGCTACACCTTC.

The chain has TRBV30 and TRBJ1-2, with D hard to call. Deletions cut 4 bases from V and 5 bases from J, with 14 bases between. There are 13 residues in the CDR3. CDR1 GTSNPN and CDR2 SVGIG come from the germline V gene (reference sequence). DNA of the CDR3: TGTGCCTGGAAATCCCCCATAGAGTATGGCTACACCTTC. Residues: CAWKSPIEYGYTF.

This clonotype showed up many times. This chain connects TRBV20-1 to TRBJ2-5, with TRBD2 identical over 14 bases. After removal of 5 bases from V and 5 bases from J, the junction contained 10 bases not matched to a gene. CDR1 is DFQATT and CDR2 is SNEGSKA in the germline V gene (reference sequence). This CDR3 region has 16 residues. CDR3 coding DNA: TGCAGTGCTGGCCAGGGACTAGCGGGGGTCGGTGAGACCCAGTACTTC. Its translation is CSAGQGLAGVGETQYF.

The CDR3, as DNA: TGTGCCAGCAGTGTGGGACTAGCGGGGGGGCCTCTCACCGGGGAGCTGTTTTTT. It is translated as CASSVGLAGGPLTGELFF. V is TRBV25-1 and J is TRBJ2-2; 16 nucleotides line up with TRBD2. Germline loops: CDR1 MGHDK, CDR2 SYGVNS. There are 18 residues in the CDR3. V dropped 4 bases and J dropped 4; count of bases not matched to a gene: 6.

This chain joins TRBV5-1 and TRBJ2-3; TRBD1 might be the D (6 bases). Germline V gene lookup returns CDR1 SGHRS and CDR2 YFSETQ. V lost 3 bases to trimming and J lost 4 bases, with 18 bases between them. This CDR3 is 16 amino acids long. The CDR3 sequence is CASSSGVKTGPDTQYF. The CDR3 DNA sequence: TGCGCCAGCAGCTCTGGCGTAAAGACAGGCCCAGATACGCAGTATTTT.

This chain connects TRBV20-1 to TRBJ2-3, with TRBD2 identical over 13 bases. V gave up 5 bases and J gave up 5 bases; unmatched junction bases: 7. The CDR3 sequence is 15 residues long. CDR1 and CDR2 (germline): DFQATT, SNEGSKA (reference sequence). The CDR3 DNA follows: TGCAGTGCTCGGCGGACTAGCGGGAGTGGAGATACGCAGTATTTT. Translation: CSARRTSGSGDTQYF.

There are many counts of this clonotype. The V call is TRBV10-3, the J call TRBJ2-7; 11 bases match TRBD2. V lost 6 bases, J lost 2 bases, and 3 bases stayed unmatched. Germline CDR1 ENHRY, CDR2 SYGVKD. The CDR3 is 14 amino acids. CDR3 bases: TGTGCCATCAGGTTAGCGGGAGGGCCCTACGAGCAGTACTTC. It is translated as CAIRLAGGPYEQYF.

This sequence joins TRBV9 and TRBJ2-3, with D possibly being TRBD2 (6 bases). Looked up from germline, CDR1 is SGDLS and CDR2 is YYNGEE. The CDR3 has 14 amino acids. V was trimmed by 3 bases and J by 2 bases, leaving 10 bases between them. The CDR3 nucleotides are TGTGCCAGCAGCGCGTGGGGGGACACAGATACGCAGTATTTT. Its protein product is CASSAWGDTDTQYF. Complete variable domain (other parts from reference TRBV9 and TRBJ2-3): DSGVTQTPKHLITATGQRVTLRCSPRSGDLSVYWYQQSLDQGLQFLIQYYNGEERAKGNILERFSAQQFPDLHSELNLSSLELGDSALYFCASSAWGDTDTQYFGPGTRLTVL.

This clonotype was counted a single time. A much larger clone differs from this one at a single base, so this may be a read error. The CDR3 DNA reads TGTGCCAGCAGCCGGAACGGACGGACGCAGTTCTTC. It is translated as CASSRNGRTQFF. This sequence joins TRBV28 and TRBJ2-1; D is uncertain. This CDR3 region has 12 residues. Germline V gene lookup returns CDR1 MDHEN and CDR2 SYDVKM. Trimming took 6 bases from V and 12 from J, leaving 15 bases between them.

This clonotype was counted a few times. The gene calls are TRBV5-6 and TRBJ2-5; D unclear. From germline, CDR1 is SGHDT and CDR2 YYEEEE. The CDR3 covers 15 residues. The V end was cut by 1 base, the J end by 4 bases, with 14 bases between. The CDR3 nucleotides are TGTGCCAGCAGCTTGCGGCTACCTTACCGAGAGACCCAGTACTTC. Protein sequence: CASSLRLPYRETQYF. Full variable domain (missing parts from reference TRBV5-6 and TRBJ2-5): DAGVTQSPTHLIKTRGQQVTLRCSPKSGHDTVSWYQQALGQGPQFIFQYYEEEERQRGNFPDRFSGHQFPNYSSELNVNALLLGDSALYLCASSLRLPYRETQYFGPGTRLLVL.

This clonotype was seen only a few times. One end of the junction is discordant with germline, which a read error may explain. The chain carries TRBV5-1 and TRBJ2-7; D not resolved. This CDR3 contains 14 residues. The germline V gene has CDR1 SGHRS and CDR2 YFSETQ. The CDR3: CTSSLARKTYEQYF. The CDR3 coding sequence is TGCACCAGCAGCTTGGCCCGGAAAACCTACGAGCAGTACTTC. The full variable domain, in which reference TRBV5-1 and TRBJ2-7 provide the parts outside the CDR3, is KAGVTQTPRYLIKTRGQQVTLSCSPISGHRSVSWYQQTPGQGLQFLFEYFSETQRNKGNFPGRFSGRQFSNSRSEMNVSTLELGDSALYLCTSSLARKTYEQYFGPGTRLTVT.